Detailed here is one T cell receptor beta chain. Its antigen is undetermined. The sample comes from a study of vaccination effects on CD4 cells after COVID-19. Profiled with immunoSEQ multiplex PCR; TCRdb holds only in-frame clones, not every one. The table has approximately 70,000 clones, about four fifths seen once. Germline V gene sequence: CDR1 WNHNN, CDR2 SYGVQD (reference sequence). This CDR3 is 14 amino acids long. Trimming pared 3 bases from V and 4 bases from J, leaving 9 bases between. With the ViraFEST assay, the study expanded antigen-specific CD4+ T cells using viral peptide pools, then sequenced them. With approximately 9 days of culture completed, CD4+ T cells were isolated. In the vaccine recipients, nucleocapsid antibodies were negative and there was no prior SARS-CoV-2 infection.

This chain connects TRBV10-1 to TRBJ1-4; D not resolved. The receptor was isolated from a human donor who received a COVID-19 vaccine. Sequencing was performed on CD4+ T cells from PBMCs cultured with HCoV-NL63 spike peptides, taken before COVID-19 vaccination. The CDR3 DNA reads TGCGCCAGCAGTGAAGGCGGCCATAATGAAAAACTGTTTTTT. Protein: CASSEGGHNEKLFF.